Below are 2 T cell receptor beta chains sequenced from a single sample in a study of cytotoxic CD8 clonotypes in ibrutinib-treated CLL. Data came from immunoSEQ multiplex PCR; TCRdb stores just in-frame clones and leaves some out. Of some 150,000 clones listed, over 60% are singletons. This specimen was PBMCs, taken after 12 months of ibrutinib treatment. These TCRs come from a human donor with chronic lymphocytic leukemia.

The rearrangement uses TRBV6-5 and TRBJ2-1; the D gene is possibly TRBD2 (6 bases). The CDR3 has 11 amino acids. The germline CDR1 and CDR2 sequences are MNHEY and SVGAGI. V was pared by 8 bases and J by 8 bases, with 10 bases between. The CDR3 region has the DNA TGTGCCAGCCGGGACTCCCATGAGCAGTTCTTC. It translates to CASRDSHEQFF.

The chain employs TRBV4-2 and TRBJ2-7; 16 positions match TRBD2. The J segment lost 6 bases and the V segment lost 2 bases, leaving 13 bases of the junction unmatched. The germline V gene encodes CDR1 LGHNA and CDR2 YNFKEQ. CDR3 size: 19 residues. CDR3 in DNA: TGTGCCAGCAGCCAAAACCCGGGACTAGCGGGAGGGGATTCTTCCGAGCAGTACTTC. Protein: CASSQNPGLAGGDSSEQYF.